This TCR beta chain came from a study of vaccination and CD4 T cells after COVID-19. Study background: Each of the control cultures got a CEFX pool, an HIV-1 Nef pool, or no peptide.

Cultured CD4+ T-cell DNA underwent Oncomine TCR Beta short-read sequencing. MiXCR, run by TCRdb on the PCR reads, gives a single entry per CDR3 protein. The profile shows some 18,000 distinct CDR3 sequences, over 25% of them singletons. Remarks on this clonotype: Its antigen remains unknown. Mismatch with germline at one junction end may stem from a read error.

CDR3 size: 13 residues. Germline CDR1 and CDR2: SSHAT and FNYEAQ (reference sequence). Treatment reported: roughly 10-day PBMC culture with coronavirus spike peptide pools or control peptides (ViraFEST assay). Sequencing was performed on cultured CD4+ T cells from blood. The gene calls are TRBV7-7 and TRBJ2-7; 8 nucleotides agree with TRBD2. The source is a human donor with COVID-19. The CDR3 protein is CASSLIGGGPRYF. The DNA for the CDR3 is TGTGCTAGCAGCTTAATCGGCGGGGGGCCCCGTTACTTC.